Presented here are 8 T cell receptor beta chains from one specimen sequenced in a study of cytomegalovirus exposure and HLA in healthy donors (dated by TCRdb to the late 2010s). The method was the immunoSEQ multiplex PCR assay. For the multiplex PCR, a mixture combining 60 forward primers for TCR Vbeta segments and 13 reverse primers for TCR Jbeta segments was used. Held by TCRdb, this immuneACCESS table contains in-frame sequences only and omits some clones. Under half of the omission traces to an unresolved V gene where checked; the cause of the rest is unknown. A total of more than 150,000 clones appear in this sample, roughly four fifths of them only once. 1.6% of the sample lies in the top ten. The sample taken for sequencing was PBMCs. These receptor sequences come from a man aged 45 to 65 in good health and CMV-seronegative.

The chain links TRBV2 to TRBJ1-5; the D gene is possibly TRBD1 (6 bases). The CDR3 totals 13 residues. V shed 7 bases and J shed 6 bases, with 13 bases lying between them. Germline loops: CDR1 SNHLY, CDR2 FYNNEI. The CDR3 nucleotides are TGTGCCAGCACTCCAGGGGACGGTCAGCCCCAGCATTTT. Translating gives CASTPGDGQPQHF.

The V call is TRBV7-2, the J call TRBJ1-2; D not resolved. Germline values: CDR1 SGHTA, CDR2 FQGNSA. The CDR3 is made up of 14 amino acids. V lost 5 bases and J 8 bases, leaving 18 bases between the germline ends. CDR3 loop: CASSPRTGFGGYTF. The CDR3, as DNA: TGTGCCAGCAGCCCAAGAACCGGGTTTGGGGGCTACACCTTC.

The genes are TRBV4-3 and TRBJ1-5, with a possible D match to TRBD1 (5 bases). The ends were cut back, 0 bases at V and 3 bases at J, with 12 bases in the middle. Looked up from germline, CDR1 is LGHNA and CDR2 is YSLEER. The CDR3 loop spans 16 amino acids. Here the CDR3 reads CASSQDWARANQPQHF. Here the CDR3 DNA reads TGCGCCAGCAGCCAAGATTGGGCCAGGGCCAATCAGCCCCAGCATTTT.

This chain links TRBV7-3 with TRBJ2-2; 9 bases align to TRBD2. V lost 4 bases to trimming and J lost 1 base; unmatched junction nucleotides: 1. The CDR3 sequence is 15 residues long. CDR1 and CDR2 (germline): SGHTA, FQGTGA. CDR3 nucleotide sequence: TGTGCCAGCAGCTCGCGGGGGGGGAACACCGGGGAGCTGTTTTTT. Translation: CASSSRGGNTGELFF.

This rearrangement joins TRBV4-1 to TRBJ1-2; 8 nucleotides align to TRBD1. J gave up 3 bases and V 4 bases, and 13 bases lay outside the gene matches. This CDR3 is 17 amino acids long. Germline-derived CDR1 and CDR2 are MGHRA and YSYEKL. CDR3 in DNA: TGCGCCAGCAGCCTAACGACTACGACAGGGGCGTACTATGGCTACACCTTC. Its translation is CASSLTTTTGAYYGYTF.

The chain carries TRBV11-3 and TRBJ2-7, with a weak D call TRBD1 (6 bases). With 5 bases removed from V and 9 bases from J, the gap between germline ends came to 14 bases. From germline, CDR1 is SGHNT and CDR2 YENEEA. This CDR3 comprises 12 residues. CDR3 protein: CASSDTGLGQYF. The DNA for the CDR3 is TGTGCCAGCAGCGACACAGGGTTAGGGCAGTACTTC.

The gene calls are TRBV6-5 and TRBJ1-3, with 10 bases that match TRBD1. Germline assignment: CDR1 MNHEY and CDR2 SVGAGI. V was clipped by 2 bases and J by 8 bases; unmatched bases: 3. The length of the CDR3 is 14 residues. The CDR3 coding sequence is TGTGCCAGCAGTTACCGGGACAGGGGTTACACCATATATTTT. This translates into CASSYRDRGYTIYF.

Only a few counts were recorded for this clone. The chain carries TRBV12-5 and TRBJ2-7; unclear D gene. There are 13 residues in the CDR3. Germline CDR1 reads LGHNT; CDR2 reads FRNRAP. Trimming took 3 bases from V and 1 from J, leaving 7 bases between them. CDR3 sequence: CASGFEFSYEQYF. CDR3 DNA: TGTGCTAGTGGTTTTGAGTTTTCCTACGAGCAGTACTTC.